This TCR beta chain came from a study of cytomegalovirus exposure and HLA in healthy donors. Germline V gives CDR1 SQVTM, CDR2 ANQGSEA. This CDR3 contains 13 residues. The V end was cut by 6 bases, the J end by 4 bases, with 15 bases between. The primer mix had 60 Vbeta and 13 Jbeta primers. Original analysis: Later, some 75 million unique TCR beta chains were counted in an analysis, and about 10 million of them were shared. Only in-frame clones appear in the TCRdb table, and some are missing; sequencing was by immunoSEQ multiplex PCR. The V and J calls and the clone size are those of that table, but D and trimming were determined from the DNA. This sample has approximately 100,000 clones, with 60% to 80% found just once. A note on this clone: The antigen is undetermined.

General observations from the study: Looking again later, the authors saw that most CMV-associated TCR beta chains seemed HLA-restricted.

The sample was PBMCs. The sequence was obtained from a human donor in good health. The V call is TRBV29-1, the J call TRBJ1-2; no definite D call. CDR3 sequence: CSVKDTSFYGYTF. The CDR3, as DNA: TGCAGCGTGAAAGACACCTCATTCTATGGCTACACCTTC.